Below, 10 T cell receptor beta chains from the same sample are listed, as sequenced in a study of blood T cell repertoires in COVID-19 (TCRdb year 2020). The library came from the immunoSEQ multiplex PCR assay. In its TCRdb copy, this immuneACCESS table keeps in-frame sequences only and misses some clones. Where compared with another copy, unresolved V genes explain less than half of these, and the others have no known cause. Within this sample are about 80,000 clones, with 90% to 95% of them counted one time only. Roughly 2% of the sample lies in the top ten. The sequenced sample was peripheral blood. The receptors originated from a woman between 50 and 59 years old in a cohort sampled during active COVID-19.

This clone was counted a few times. V usage is TRBV5-5 and J usage is TRBJ1-5; D perhaps matches TRBD1 (5 bases). This CDR3 spans 16 amino acids. Deletions cut 0 bases from V and 5 bases from J, with 15 bases between. Germline V gene data show CDR1 as SGHKS and CDR2 as YYEKEE (reference sequence). The CDR3 is CASSLGASSRDQPQHF. CDR3 bases: TGTGCCAGCAGCTTGGGGGCGAGCAGCAGGGATCAGCCCCAGCATTTT.

The V and J genes are TRBV11-2 and TRBJ2-1; 7 nucleotides align to TRBD1. CDR1 is SGHAT, CDR2 FQNNGV, per germline. Trimming cost V 5 bases and J 4 bases; bases outside gene matches: 8. There are 15 residues in the CDR3. CDR3 sequence: CASSLGQDFYNEQFF. CDR3 DNA sequence: TGTGCCAGCAGCCTCGGACAGGACTTTTACAATGAGCAGTTCTTC. The full variable domain, in which reference TRBV11-2 and TRBJ2-1 provide the parts outside the CDR3, is EAGVAQSPRYKIIEKRQSVAFWCNPISGHATLYWYQQILGQGPKLLIQFQNNGVVDDSQLPKDRFSAERLKGVDSTLKIQPAKLEDSAVYLCASSLGQDFYNEQFFGPGTRLTVL.

V and J are TRBV11-2 and TRBJ2-3; D might be TRBD2 (6 bases). Germline V CDR1 and CDR2: SGHAT, FQNNGV. The CDR3 sequence is 17 residues long. The germline V and J ends were trimmed by 5 bases and 6 bases, with 24 bases remaining between them. CDR3 in DNA: TGTGCCAGCAGCCTGGAGGGGTATACAATCTCGGGGGATACGCAGTATTTT. It codes for CASSLEGYTISGDTQYF. Looking up the rest from reference TRBV11-2 and TRBJ2-3 gives the full variable domain: EAGVAQSPRYKIIEKRQSVAFWCNPISGHATLYWYQQILGQGPKLLIQFQNNGVVDDSQLPKDRFSAERLKGVDSTLKIQPAKLEDSAVYLCASSLEGYTISGDTQYFGPGTRLTVL.

This chain uses TRBV4-1 with TRBJ1-3, with a possible D match to TRBD1 (6 bases). The germline V gene encodes CDR1 MGHRA and CDR2 YSYEKL. The CDR3 spans 15 residues. V gave up 7 bases and J gave up 2 bases, with 15 bases separating them. In DNA, the CDR3 is TGCGCCAGCACACCGGGGGGGCAGACTGGAAACACCATATATTTT. The encoded protein is CASTPGGQTGNTIYF.

V is TRBV3-1 (or the pseudogene TRBV3-2) and J is TRBJ2-3; D may be TRBD2 (6 bases). This CDR3 is 13 amino acids long. In germline, CDR1 is LGHDT, CDR2 YNNKEL (reference sequence). Trimming left V 1 base short and J 6 bases short, with 8 bases between. The CDR3 protein is CASSQGLVDTQYF. For the CDR3, the DNA is TGTGCCAGCAGCCAAGGACTAGTGGATACGCAGTATTTT.

The V and J genes are TRBV6-6 and TRBJ2-3, with TRBD2 matching 7 bases. The junction had 14 bases not matched to a gene; V was cut back by 9 bases and J by 8 bases. CDR3 length equals 14 residues. CDR1 and CDR2 (germline): MNHNY, SVGAGI (reference sequence). Here the CDR3 DNA reads TGTGCCAGTACGTTCGAGGGTTCGGGGGGTACGCAGTATTTT. Translation gives CASTFEGSGGTQYF.

The V and J genes are TRBV30 and TRBJ1-5; TRBD1 agrees at 10 bases. Unmatched junction bases numbered 8, after V lost 3 bases and J lost 6 bases. The CDR3 is 15 amino acids. The germline gives CDR1 GTSNPN, CDR2 SVGIG (reference sequence). The CDR3 sequence is CAWSPGQGTGQPQHF. CDR3 in DNA: TGTGCCTGGAGCCCGGGACAGGGGACGGGTCAGCCCCAGCATTTT.

The gene calls are TRBV28 and TRBJ2-3, with 10 nucleotides matching TRBD2. Germline V gene data show CDR1 as MDHEN and CDR2 as SYDVKM. Trimming at V came to 6 bases and at J to 10 bases, leaving 10 bases not matched to a gene. CDR3 length: 14 amino acids. The CDR3 nucleotides are TGTGCCAGCAGCGGGGGACTAGCGATCGGTCCGCAGTATTTT. Its translation: CASSGGLAIGPQYF.

The V call is TRBV7-6, the J call TRBJ1-5; maybe TRBD1 (6 bases). Trimming pared 5 bases from V and 6 bases from J, leaving 11 bases between. The germline V gene encodes CDR1 SGHVS and CDR2 FNYEAQ. The CDR3 consists of 13 residues. CDR3 nucleotides: TGTGCCAGCAGCGCGAGCAGGGGTCAGCCCCAGCATTTT. Protein product: CASSASRGQPQHF. Complete variable domain (other parts from reference TRBV7-6 and TRBJ1-5): GAGVSQSPRYKVTKRGQDVALRCDPISGHVSLYWYRQALGQGPEFLTYFNYEAQQDKSGLPNDRFSAERPEGSISTLTIQRTEQRDSAMYRCASSASRGQPQHFGDGTRLSIL.

This chain links TRBV11-2 with TRBJ1-1, with D unclear. V lost 5 bases and J lost 0, with 10 bases in between. Germline V gives CDR1 SGHAT, CDR2 FQNNGV. CDR3 length equals 14 residues. The CDR3 here is CASSPPTLNTEAFF. The CDR3 DNA follows: TGTGCCAGCAGCCCTCCGACATTGAACACTGAAGCTTTCTTT.